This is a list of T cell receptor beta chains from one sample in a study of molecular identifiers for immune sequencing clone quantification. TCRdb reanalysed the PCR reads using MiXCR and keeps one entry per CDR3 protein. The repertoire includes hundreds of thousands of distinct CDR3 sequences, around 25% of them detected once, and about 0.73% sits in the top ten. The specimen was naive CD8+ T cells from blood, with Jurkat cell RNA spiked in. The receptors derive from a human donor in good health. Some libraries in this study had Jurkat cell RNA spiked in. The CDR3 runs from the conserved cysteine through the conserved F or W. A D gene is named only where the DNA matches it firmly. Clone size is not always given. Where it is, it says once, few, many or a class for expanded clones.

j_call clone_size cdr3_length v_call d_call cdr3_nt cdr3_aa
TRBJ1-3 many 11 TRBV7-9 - TGTGCCAGCAGCTTAGTGGACACCATATATTTT CASSLVDTIYF
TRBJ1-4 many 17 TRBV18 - TGTGCCAGCTCACCTCGGACGCCATCAGCAACTAATGAAAAACTGTTTTTT CASSPRTPSATNEKLFF
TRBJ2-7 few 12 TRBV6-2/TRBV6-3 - TGTGCCAGCAGTTACCCGAAGCCCGAGCAGTACTTC CASSYPKPEQYF
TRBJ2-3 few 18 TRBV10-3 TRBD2 TGTGCCATCAGTGAGACTGGACTAGCGGGGGTTAGCACAGATACGCAGTATTTT CAISETGLAGVSTDTQYF
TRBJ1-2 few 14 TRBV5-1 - TGCGCCAGCACCCCTGAGACAACTAACTATGGCTACACCTTC CASTPETTNYGYTF
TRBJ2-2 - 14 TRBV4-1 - TGCGCCAGCAGCGTTGAAGGGGGGACCGGGGAGCTGTTTTTT CASSVEGGTGELFF
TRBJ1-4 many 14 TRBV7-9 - TGTGCCAGCAGCCACGGGCCCTCCAATGAAAAACTGTTTTTT CASSHGPSNEKLFF
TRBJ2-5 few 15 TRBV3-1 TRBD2 TGTGCCAGCAGCCAATTGACTAGCATTCAAGAGACCCAGTACTTC CASSQLTSIQETQYF
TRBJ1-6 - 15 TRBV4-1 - TGCGCCAGCAGCCAAGCGTTCAGTTATAATTCACCCCTCCACTTT CASSQAFSYNSPLHF
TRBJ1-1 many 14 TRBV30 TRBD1 TGTGCCGGTTCTCTTTGGACAGGGAACACTGAAGCTTTCTTT CAGSLWTGNTEAFF
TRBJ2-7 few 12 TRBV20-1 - TGCAGTGCTAGGGGGAGCTCCTACGAGCAGTACTTC CSARGSSYEQYF
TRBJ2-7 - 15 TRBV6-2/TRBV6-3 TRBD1 TGTGCCAGCAGTCCCCGACAGGGGGGTAGGAACGAGCAGTACTTC CASSPRQGGRNEQYF
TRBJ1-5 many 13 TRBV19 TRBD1 TGTGCCAGTAGTAGTGAGGGGGCTGAGGCCCAGCATTTT CASSSEGAEAQHF
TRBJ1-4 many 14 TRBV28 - TGTGCCAGCAGTTTACCGACCGGTGGTGAAAAACTGTTTTTT CASSLPTGGEKLFF
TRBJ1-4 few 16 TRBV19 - TGTGCCAGTAGTATACAGGCGGGTCAGGTTAATGAAAAACTGTTTTTT CASSIQAGQVNEKLFF
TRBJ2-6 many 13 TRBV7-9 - TGTGCCAGCTCAGGTCCTGGGGCCAACGTCCTGACTTTC CASSGPGANVLTF
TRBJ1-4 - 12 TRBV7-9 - TGTGCCAGCACAGAACGGGCGGCAAACCTGTTTTTT CASTERAANLFF
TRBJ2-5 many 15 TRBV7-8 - TGTGCCAGCAGCTTAGCGGAAGGTGGGATAGAGACCCAGTACTTC CASSLAEGGIETQYF
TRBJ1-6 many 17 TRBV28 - TGTGCCAGCAGTTTCAGTGGGGGGCGGCCCTATAATTCACCCCTCCACTTT CASSFSGGRPYNSPLHF
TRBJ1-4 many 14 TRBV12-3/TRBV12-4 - TGTGCCAGCAGTTCTGGCCAGGGAGTTGAAAAACTGTTTTTT CASSSGQGVEKLFF
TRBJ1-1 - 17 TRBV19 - TGTGCCAGTAGTATAGGGGTCGACAGGCCCAGGAACACTGAAGCTTTCTTT CASSIGVDRPRNTEAFF
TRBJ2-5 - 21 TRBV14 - TGTGCCAGCAGCCAAGAAAGAAAGCCGGGGATGGCGGGGACGGCCCGAGAGACCCAGTACTTC CASSQERKPGMAGTARETQYF
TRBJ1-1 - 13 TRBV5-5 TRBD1 TGTGCCAGCAGCCTACAGGGGGACACTGAAGCTTTCTTT CASSLQGDTEAFF
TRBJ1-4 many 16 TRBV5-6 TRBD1 TGTGCCAGCAGCGCCGACAGGGAGGAGACTAATGAAAAACTGTTTTTT CASSADREETNEKLFF
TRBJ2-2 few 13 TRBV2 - TGTGCCAGCATAGCGGAGAACACCGGGGAGCTGTTTTTT CASIAENTGELFF
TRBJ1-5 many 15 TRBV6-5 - TGTGCCAGCAGTTACTCTCCGGACGTGGGTCAGCCCCAGCATTTT CASSYSPDVGQPQHF
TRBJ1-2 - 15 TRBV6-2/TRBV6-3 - TGTGCCAGCAGTTACACCCCGACAGCCAACTATGGCTACACCTTC CASSYTPTANYGYTF
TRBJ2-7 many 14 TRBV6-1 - TGTGCCAGCAGTGAAGTACAGGGCACCTACGAGCAGTACTTC CASSEVQGTYEQYF
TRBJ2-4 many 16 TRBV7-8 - TGTGCCAGCAGCCTAAAAACAGGGGAGGCGAAAAACATTCAGTACTTC CASSLKTGEAKNIQYF
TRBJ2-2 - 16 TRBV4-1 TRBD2 TGCGCCAGCAGCCAGGGGACTAGCGGGAGTACCGGGGAGCTGTTTTTT CASSQGTSGSTGELFF
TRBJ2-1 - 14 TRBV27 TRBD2 TGTGCCAGCAGTTTAATCCTAGCGGGTCATGAGCAGTTCTTC CASSLILAGHEQFF
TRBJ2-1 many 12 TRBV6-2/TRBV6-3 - TGTGCCAGCAGTACCGAAAGCGGTGAGCAGTTCTTC CASSTESGEQFF
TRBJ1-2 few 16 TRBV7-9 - TGTGCCAGCAGCTTAGGGCCGGGACATCTTGAATATGGCTACACCTTC CASSLGPGHLEYGYTF
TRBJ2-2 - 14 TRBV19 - TGTGCCAGTAGTATATATAGTGACACCGGGGAGCTGTTTTTT CASSIYSDTGELFF
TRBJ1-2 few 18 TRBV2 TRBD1 TGTGCCAGCAGTGAAGCAGGGACAGGAGCTAGACTAAACTATGGCTACACCTTC CASSEAGTGARLNYGYTF
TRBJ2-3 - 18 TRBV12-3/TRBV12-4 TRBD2 TGTGCCAGCAGTTTATCCCCCATAAGGACTAGCTTCACAGATACGCAGTATTTT CASSLSPIRTSFTDTQYF
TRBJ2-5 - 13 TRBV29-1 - TGCAGCATTAAAGATCGGCTAAAAGAGACCCAGTACTTC CSIKDRLKETQYF
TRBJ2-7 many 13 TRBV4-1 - TGCGCCAGCAGCCAAGAAAGGGCAGACGAGCAGTACTTC CASSQERADEQYF
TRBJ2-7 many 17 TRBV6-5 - TGTGCCAGCAGTTACTCGACCAGTGGGCGGTCGGGGTACGAGCAGTACTTC CASSYSTSGRSGYEQYF
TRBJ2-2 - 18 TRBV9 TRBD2 TGTGCCAGCAGCAGCGGCCCCTCTAGCGGGGGGTTCACCGGGGAGCAGTTTTTT CASSSGPSSGGFTGEQFF
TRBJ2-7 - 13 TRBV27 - TGTGCCAGCAGTTCAACCCCAACCTACGAGCAGTACTTC CASSSTPTYEQYF
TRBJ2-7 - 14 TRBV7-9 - TGTGCCAGCAGCTTAGCGCTGGCCGGGGGCGAGCCGTACTTC CASSLALAGGEPYF
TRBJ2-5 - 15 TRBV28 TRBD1 TGTGCCAGCAGCATGGGACAGGGGCGACAAGAGACCCAGTACTTC CASSMGQGRQETQYF
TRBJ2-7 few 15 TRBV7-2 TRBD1 TGTGCCAGCAGCCCGGGACAGGGGGATAACTACGAGCAGTACTTC CASSPGQGDNYEQYF
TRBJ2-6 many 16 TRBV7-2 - TGTGCCAGCAGCTTATGGGGCGACTCTGGGGCCAACGTCCTGACTTTC CASSLWGDSGANVLTF
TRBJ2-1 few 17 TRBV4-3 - TGCGCCAGCAGCCAGAGTACGGGGCCCTCCCGGACCAATGAGCAGTTCTTC CASSQSTGPSRTNEQFF